This TCR beta chain comes out of a study of CD8+ T cells in alopecia areata. Study-level findings and limits: Many expanded lesional clones stayed in scalp and blood while on tofacitinib. Sequencing of scalp samples also includes resident alphabeta T cells from normal skin.

RNA extraction and reverse transcription yielded cDNA as sequencing template. The table came from immunoSEQ multiplex PCR; TCRdb's copy has only in-frame clones and leaves some out. The repertoire holds fewer than 150,000 clones, with approximately 80% as singletons. Treatment meaning: oral pan-JAK inhibitor, 5-10 mg twice daily. Lesional scalp punch biopsies and peripheral blood were collected from alopecia areata patients. This clone came up a few times. The antigen is not known. The sequence was collected from a human donor with alopecia areata. The source material was CD8+ T cells sorted from blood, sampled at week 4, from a patient treated with tofacitinib.

CDR3 in DNA: TGTGCCAGCTCACCGCGCCCCCAAGAGACCCAGTACTTC. It specifies CASSPRPQETQYF. The chain carries TRBV18 and TRBJ2-5; the D is unclear. The germline CDR1 and CDR2 sequences are KGHSH and LQKENI. V was trimmed by 3 bases and J by 1 base, leaving 6 bases between them. The CDR3 is 13 amino acids.